The next 32 T cell receptor beta chains were all read from a single sample in a study of cytomegalovirus exposure and HLA in healthy donors. PCR used 60 Vbeta primers and 13 Jbeta primers. TCRdb's table, derived via immunoSEQ multiplex PCR, lists solely in-frame clones and lacks some. The sample carries some 150,000 clones, roughly 80% recorded once. Sequencing used PBMCs. All receptors come from a man in his forties in good health and CMV-seronegative.

The rearrangement joins TRBV6-6 to TRBJ2-1, with D possibly being TRBD2 (6 bases). CDR1 MNHNY and CDR2 SVGAGI come from the germline V gene (reference sequence). The CDR3 covers 13 residues. Trimming pared 8 bases from V and 8 bases from J, leaving 16 bases between. The CDR3 DNA follows: TGTGCCAGCTTCTCGGGAGTGGTGGATGAGCAGTTCTTC. Translation: CASFSGVVDEQFF.

A word on this clone: The same CDR3 can be traced to other DNA sequences in this sample. The chain combines TRBV19 with TRBJ2-7, with 7 nucleotides matching TRBD1. The CDR3 has 14 amino acids. Losses at the gene ends were 3 bases for V and 3 bases for J; bases not matched to a gene: 5. CDR1 is LNHDA, CDR2 SQIVND, per germline (reference sequence). The CDR3 loop reads CASSILAGGYEQYF. The CDR3 region has the DNA TGTGCCAGTAGTATTTTGGCAGGGGGCTACGAGCAGTACTTC.

J is TRBJ2-3 and V is TRBV11-1; a weak D match, TRBD2 (5 bases). CDR3 size: 12 residues. Germline V lookup: CDR1 SGHAT, CDR2 FQDESV (reference sequence). The V gene lost 4 bases and the J gene lost 6 bases, with 8 bases spanning the gap. The CDR3: CASSYSGDTQYF. CDR3 in DNA: TGTGCCAGCAGCTACTCGGGGGATACGCAGTATTTT.

The gene calls are TRBV7-6 and TRBJ2-7, with D perhaps matching TRBD2 (6 bases). V lost 2 bases and J 0 bases, leaving 14 bases between the germline ends. This CDR3 comprises 16 residues. From germline, CDR1 is SGHVS and CDR2 FNYEAQ. The CDR3: CASSLRAGGSSYEQYF. CDR3 coding DNA: TGTGCCAGCAGCTTACGAGCGGGCGGTAGCTCCTACGAGCAGTACTTC.

The V call is TRBV5-1, the J call TRBJ2-5; 10 bases agree with TRBD2. The CDR3 consists of 16 residues. Germline lookup yields CDR1 SGHRS and CDR2 YFSETQ. The V gene end was trimmed by 0 bases and the J gene end by 1 base; junction bases not matched to a gene: 3. The CDR3 nucleotides read TGCGCCAGCAGCTTGGTACCTAGCGGGGGCCAAGAGACCCAGTACTTC. Translating it yields CASSLVPSGGQETQYF.

The CDR3 region is CASSQGQGASGNTIYF. As DNA, the CDR3 is TGTGCCAGCTCACAAGGACAGGGGGCGTCTGGAAACACCATATATTTT. The chain recombines TRBV18 with TRBJ1-3; 11 bases align to TRBD1. Germline V gene sequence: CDR1 KGHSH, CDR2 LQKENI. The junction had 3 bases not matched to a gene; V was cut back by 4 bases and J by 1 base. This CDR3 has 16 amino acids. Drawing the rest from reference TRBV18 and TRBJ1-3, the complete variable domain is NAGVMQNPRHLVRRRGQEARLRCSPMKGHSHVYWYRQLPEEGLKFMVYLQKENIIDESGMPKERFSAEFPKEGPSILRIQQVVRGDSAAYFCASSQGQGASGNTIYFGEGSWLTVV.

V usage is TRBV9 and J usage is TRBJ1-6; D is perhaps TRBD1 (6 bases). The CDR3 is 16 residues long. V gave up 4 bases and J gave up 0 bases, with 11 bases separating them. Germline CDR1 and CDR2: SGDLS and YYNGEE. The CDR3 DNA sequence: TGTGCCAGCAGCCCCCCGGACAGCTCCTATAATTCACCCCTCCACTTT. Its translation: CASSPPDSSYNSPLHF. The whole variable domain, filled in from reference TRBV9 and TRBJ1-6, reads DSGVTQTPKHLITATGQRVTLRCSPRSGDLSVYWYQQSLDQGLQFLIQYYNGEERAKGNILERFSAQQFPDLHSELNLSSLELGDSALYFCASSPPDSSYNSPLHFGNGTRLTVT.

The chain joins TRBV9 to TRBJ2-7; D is unresolved. The V gene lost 0 bases and the J gene lost 1 base, with 5 bases spanning the gap. CDR1 SGDLS and CDR2 YYNGEE come from the germline V gene. This CDR3 is 13 amino acids long. CDR3 loop: CASSVDVSYEQYF. The CDR3 DNA follows: TGTGCCAGCAGCGTAGATGTATCCTACGAGCAGTACTTC.

V and J are TRBV7-2 and TRBJ1-4; a possible D gene is TRBD1 (5 bases). Germline V gene sequence: CDR1 SGHTA, CDR2 FQGNSA. The length of the CDR3 is 15 residues. Trimming took off 3 bases at V and 11 bases at J, with 19 bases between the two ends. CDR3: CASSLSQAGWGKLFF. The DNA of the CDR3 is TGTGCCAGCAGCTTGAGTCAAGCGGGCTGGGGGAAACTGTTTTTT.

The rearrangement uses TRBV4-1 and TRBJ2-5; 7 positions agree with TRBD2. TRBJ2-7 explains the end of the DNA better; the J call may be wrong. Germline V gene sequence: CDR1 MGHRA, CDR2 YSYEKL. The CDR3 is 15 residues long. CDR3 sequence: CASSQGASGAYEQYF. The CDR3 DNA sequence: TGCGCCAGCAGCCAAGGGGCTAGCGGTGCTTACGAGCAGTACTTC.

The genes are TRBV5-6 and TRBJ1-5; D is undetermined. Looked up from germline, CDR1 is SGHDT and CDR2 is YYEEEE. The CDR3 length is 14 residues. The germline V and J ends were trimmed by 0 bases and 11 bases, with 15 bases remaining between them. The CDR3 bases are TGTGCCAGCAGCTTGGCGAGGCGGGCGGAGGCCCAGCATTTT. It encodes CASSLARRAEAQHF. The full variable domain, rest sourced from reference TRBV5-6 and TRBJ1-5, is DAGVTQSPTHLIKTRGQQVTLRCSPKSGHDTVSWYQQALGQGPQFIFQYYEEEERQRGNFPDRFSGHQFPNYSSELNVNALLLGDSALYLCASSLARRAEAQHFGDGTRLSIL.

This chain connects TRBV29-1 to TRBJ1-1; the match to TRBD1 covers 10 bases. Losses at the gene ends were 4 bases for V and 5 bases for J; bases not matched to a gene: 10. The CDR3 runs 15 residues. From germline, CDR1 is SQVTM and CDR2 ANQGSEA. CDR3: CSVVLWDRGFTEAFF. In nucleotides, the CDR3 is TGCAGCGTTGTCTTATGGGACAGGGGATTTACTGAAGCTTTCTTT. The variable domain in full, with the rest retrieved from reference TRBV29-1 and TRBJ1-1, is SAVISQKPSRDICQRGTSLTIQCQVDSQVTMMFWYRQQPGQSLTLIATANQGSEATYESGFVIDKFPISRPNLTFSTLTVSNMSPEDSSIYLCSVVLWDRGFTEAFFGQGTRLTVV.

V gene TRBV21-1 combines with J gene TRBJ2-7; TRBD1, as called in the table, went unchecked against the DNA. TRBV21-1 represents a pseudogene. CDR3 length: 15 amino acids. CDR3 DNA: TGTGCCAGCAGCCTACAGGGTATGGGCTCCTACGAGCAGTACTTC. It is translated as CASSLQGMGSYEQYF.

The gene calls are TRBV28 and TRBJ1-2; TRBD1 might be the D (5 bases). Germline CDR1 and CDR2: MDHEN and SYDVKM. The CDR3 is 14 residues long. The V end was cut by 5 bases, the J end by 6 bases, with 16 bases between. The CDR3 loop is CASSPPPGFDGYTF. Here the CDR3 DNA reads TGTGCCAGCAGTCCACCCCCAGGGTTCGATGGCTACACCTTC.

This clone was picked up one time. This sequence joins TRBV5-4 and TRBJ1-2, with TRBD1 matching over 9 bases. The CDR3 loop spans 13 amino acids. After removal of 5 bases from V and 3 bases from J, the junction contained 2 bases not matched to a gene. Germline CDR1 SGHNT, CDR2 YYREEE (reference sequence). CDR3: CASRRQGDYGYTF. CDR3 nucleotides: TGTGCCAGCAGACGACAGGGGGACTATGGCTACACCTTC.

A single count supports this clone. One end of the junction is discordant with germline, which a read error may explain. V is TRBV5-1 and J is TRBJ1-1; 7 positions match TRBD1. The CDR3 is 15 residues long. Germline CDR1 is SGHRS and CDR2 is YFSETQ. CDR3 region: CTSSLAGGIGTEAFF. CDR3 nucleotide sequence: TGCACCAGCAGCTTGGCAGGGGGAATTGGCACTGAAGCTTTCTTT.

V is TRBV29-1 and J is TRBJ1-3; D might be TRBD1 (5 bases). Trimming stripped 7 bases from V and 0 bases from J, with 13 bases between. The CDR3 consists of 14 residues. Germline loops: CDR1 SQVTM, CDR2 ANQGSEA. CDR3 sequence reads: CSASTTASGNTIYF. Written as DNA, the CDR3 is TGCAGCGCCTCTACGACAGCCTCTGGAAACACCATATATTTT. The complete variable domain, with remaining parts taken from reference TRBV29-1 and TRBJ1-3, reads SAVISQKPSRDICQRGTSLTIQCQVDSQVTMMFWYRQQPGQSLTLIATANQGSEATYESGFVIDKFPISRPNLTFSTLTVSNMSPEDSSIYLCSASTTASGNTIYFGEGSWLTVV.

This chain uses TRBV6-1 with TRBJ2-7, with 9 bases identical to TRBD1. With V trimmed by 8 bases and J by 3 bases, 5 bases remained unmatched. The germline CDR1 and CDR2 sequences are MNHNS and SASEGT. The CDR3 is 13 residues long. The CDR3 bases are TGTGCCAGCCTGACAGGGGGAATCTACGAGCAGTACTTC. Encoded protein: CASLTGGIYEQYF.

The chain links TRBV4-3 to TRBJ1-1; a weak D match, TRBD1 (5 bases). The germline V gene encodes CDR1 LGHNA and CDR2 YSLEER. Trimming left V 0 bases short and J 2 bases short, with 13 bases between. This CDR3 region has 16 residues. The CDR3 DNA follows: TGCGCCAGCAGCCAAGAAAGACAGATCTTAAACACTGAAGCTTTCTTT. The encoded protein is CASSQERQILNTEAFF.

The gene calls are TRBV7-6 and TRBJ1-3; D possibly corresponds to TRBD1 (5 bases). V was cut by 5 bases and J by 4 bases, with 15 bases left in between. The CDR3 loop spans 15 amino acids. From germline, CDR1 is SGHVS and CDR2 FNYEAQ. CDR3 nucleotide sequence: TGTGCCAGCAGCCATGCGGCGGCAGGGGGAAACACCATATATTTT. Translation gives CASSHAAAGGNTIYF.

The V gene is TRBV5-1, the J gene TRBJ2-1; D may be TRBD1 (6 bases). Germline V gives CDR1 SGHRS, CDR2 YFSETQ. Trimming pared 0 bases from V and 0 bases from J, leaving 10 bases between. The CDR3 covers 16 residues. The CDR3 DNA reads TGCGCCAGCAGCTTGGAAGGACAGAGCTCCTACAATGAGCAGTTCTTC. Protein sequence: CASSLEGQSSYNEQFF.

This clone was observed once. The chain recombines TRBV2 with TRBJ1-3, with D uncertain. Trimming took 1 base from V and 1 from J, leaving 8 bases between them. The CDR3 contains 15 residues. Germline V lookup: CDR1 SNHLY, CDR2 FYNNEI. CDR3 sequence (DNA): TGTGCCAGCAGTGAAGAGAGGCTTTCTGGAAACACCATATATTTT. Protein sequence: CASSEERLSGNTIYF. Filled out from reference TRBV2 and TRBJ1-3, the complete variable domain reads EPEVTQTPSHQVTQMGQEVILRCVPISNHLYFYWYRQILGQKVEFLVSFYNNEISEKSEIFDDQFSVERPDGSNFTLKIRSTKLEDSAMYFCASSEERLSGNTIYFGEGSWLTVV.

The chain recombines TRBV19 with TRBJ2-7, with 10 bases that match TRBD1. The CDR3 loop spans 15 amino acids. Unmatched junction bases numbered 5, after V lost 2 bases and J lost 4 bases. Germline CDR1 LNHDA, CDR2 SQIVND (reference sequence). DNA of the CDR3: TGTGCCAGTAGTATAACGACAGGGGGCGGGTACGAGCAGTACTTC. Its protein product is CASSITTGGGYEQYF.

The rearrangement uses TRBV28 and TRBJ1-4; D might be TRBD1 (5 bases). V dropped 0 bases and J dropped 3 bases, with 5 bases sitting between them. CDR3 length equals 14 residues. Germline CDR1 MDHEN, CDR2 SYDVKM. CDR3 bases: TGTGCCAGCAGTTTATGGGGGCCTAATGAAAAACTGTTTTTT. Translation gives CASSLWGPNEKLFF.

The chain employs TRBV2 and TRBJ1-4; TRBD1 matches at 8 bases. V trimming: 0 bases; J trimming: 8 bases; junction bases outside the gene matches: 14. The germline V gene encodes CDR1 SNHLY and CDR2 FYNNEI. This CDR3 has 18 amino acids. DNA for the CDR3: TGTGCCAGCAGTGAAGCCGGGGGACAGGCCGCTTGGGGAGAAAAACTGTTTTTT. Protein product: CASSEAGGQAAWGEKLFF.

The rearrangement uses TRBV27 and TRBJ2-3; D is ambiguous. This CDR3 is 13 amino acids long. CDR1 MNHEY and CDR2 SMNVEV come from the germline V gene (reference sequence). The V and J ends lost 3 bases and 4 bases respectively, with 8 bases between them. CDR3 region: CASSFTASDTQYF. As DNA, the CDR3 is TGTGCCAGCAGTTTTACAGCTTCAGATACGCAGTATTTT.

The chain combines TRBV27 with TRBJ2-5; TRBD1 agrees at 7 bases. The J call may be wrong; the DNA end is better matched by TRBJ2-7. Looked up from germline, CDR1 is MNHEY and CDR2 is SMNVEV (reference sequence). This CDR3 has 14 residues. In DNA form, the CDR3 reads TGTGCCAGCAGTTTCGACAGGGCCTCCTACGAGCAGTACTTC. Its translation: CASSFDRASYEQYF.

The CDR3 region is CASSLQRGDTQYF. The CDR3 region has the DNA TGTGCCAGCAGCTTACAGCGCGGGGATACGCAGTATTTT. The V call is TRBV7-6, the J call TRBJ2-3; a possible D gene is TRBD2 (5 bases). Germline V gene sequence: CDR1 SGHVS, CDR2 FNYEAQ. V lost 2 bases and J lost 6, with 9 bases in between. The CDR3 consists of 13 residues.

The CDR3 loop is CASLFDRGNTIYF. The CDR3 DNA is TGTGCCAGCCTTTTCGACAGGGGAAACACCATATATTTT. This sequence joins TRBV28 and TRBJ1-3; D is possibly TRBD1 (6 bases). V was trimmed by 8 bases and J by 4 bases, leaving 12 bases between them. CDR1 MDHEN and CDR2 SYDVKM come from the germline V gene. The CDR3 loop spans 13 amino acids.

The J gene is TRBJ2-7, the V gene TRBV7-2; TRBD2 matches at 10 bases. Germline V gene data show CDR1 as SGHTA and CDR2 as FQGNSA. The CDR3 is made up of 18 amino acids. V lost 0 bases, J lost 0 bases, and 8 bases stayed unmatched. The CDR3 coding sequence is TGTGCCAGCAGCTTAGCTGCTAGCGGGGGCCGAAGCTCCTACGAGCAGTACTTC. Encoded protein: CASSLAASGGRSSYEQYF.

This clone was counted only a few times. The chain uses TRBV4-3 and TRBJ1-5; no reliable D call. Deletions cut 0 bases from V and 4 bases from J, with 10 bases between. CDR1 is LGHNA and CDR2 is YSLEER in the germline V gene. This CDR3 spans 15 amino acids. In DNA form, the CDR3 reads TGCGCCAGCAGCCAAGATCCCCTGACAAATCAGCCCCAGCATTTT. It yields the protein CASSQDPLTNQPQHF.

V is TRBV6-1 and J is TRBJ2-7, with no clear D. Trimming took 2 bases from V and 2 from J, leaving 4 bases between them. Germline CDR1 and CDR2: MNHNS and SASEGT. There are 12 residues in the CDR3. The CDR3: CASSESAYEQYF. CDR3 bases: TGTGCCAGCAGTGAATCGGCCTACGAGCAGTACTTC.